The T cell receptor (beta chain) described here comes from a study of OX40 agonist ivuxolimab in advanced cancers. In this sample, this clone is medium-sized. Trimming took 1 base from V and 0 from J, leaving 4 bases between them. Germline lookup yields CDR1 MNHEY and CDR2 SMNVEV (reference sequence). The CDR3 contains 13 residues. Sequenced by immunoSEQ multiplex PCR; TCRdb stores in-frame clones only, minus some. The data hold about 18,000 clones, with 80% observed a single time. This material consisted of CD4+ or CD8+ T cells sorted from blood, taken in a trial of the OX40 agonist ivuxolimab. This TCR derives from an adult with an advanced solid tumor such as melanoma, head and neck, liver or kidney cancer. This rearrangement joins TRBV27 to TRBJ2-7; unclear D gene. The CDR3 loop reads CASSLYNSYEQYF. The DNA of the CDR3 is TGTGCCAGCAGTTTATACAACTCCTACGAGCAGTACTTC.